These 20 T cell receptor beta chains were sequenced from one sample in a study of human T cells and chemical hapten exposure. MiXCR, applied by TCRdb to the RACE reads, yields one record per CDR3 protein. Of some 180,000 distinct CDR3 sequences listed, 20% to 25% are singletons. Time point described: patch test 1, 2 weeks after DPC sensitization. Indicated treatment: therapeutic diphenylcyclopropenone sensitization with weekly scalp DPC. The material was whole blood, obtained in connection with sensitization to the hapten diphenylcyclopropenone (DPC). The source of these receptors is a woman in her forties or fifties with alopecia areata. Some clones in this sample may be carry-over from other donors' samples.

The chain is built from TRBV7-9 and TRBJ2-3, with D maybe TRBD2 (5 bases). The germline V and J ends were trimmed by 4 bases and 13 bases, with 18 bases remaining between them. Germline V gene sequence: CDR1 SEHNR, CDR2 FQNEAQ (reference sequence). This CDR3 region has 13 residues. The CDR3 spells CASSSTLRVRKYF. The CDR3 coding sequence is TGTGCCAGCAGCTCCACTCTGCGGGTACGCAAGTATTTT.

This clonotype was detected only a few times. The genes are TRBV11-2 and TRBJ2-1; 7 bases align to TRBD2. The CDR3 is 15 residues long. With 4 bases clipped from V and 3 bases from J, the junction kept 6 bases outside the gene matches. The V gene's germline CDR1 is SGHAT and CDR2 FQNNGV. This CDR3 reads CASSSGEGNYNEQFF. Here the CDR3 DNA reads TGTGCCAGCAGCTCGGGGGAGGGCAACTACAATGAGCAGTTCTTC. Complete variable domain (other parts from reference TRBV11-2 and TRBJ2-1): EAGVAQSPRYKIIEKRQSVAFWCNPISGHATLYWYQQILGQGPKLLIQFQNNGVVDDSQLPKDRFSAERLKGVDSTLKIQPAKLEDSAVYLCASSSGEGNYNEQFFGPGTRLTVL.

V is TRBV7-2 and J is TRBJ1-2, with 8 bases that match TRBD1. Germline assignment: CDR1 SGHTA and CDR2 FQGNSA. This CDR3 region has 14 residues. J lost 13 bases, V lost 2 bases, and 12 bases had no gene match. CDR3 sequence: CASSLTGGAEGCTF. The CDR3 region has the DNA TGTGCCAGCAGCTTAACAGGGGGTGCCGAGGGGTGCACCTTC.

This chain connects TRBV7-6 to TRBJ2-3, with D tentatively TRBD1 (6 bases). This CDR3 contains 15 residues. Germline CDR1 reads SGHVS; CDR2 reads FNYEAQ. V lost 1 base and J 6 bases, leaving 14 bases between the germline ends. The CDR3 DNA reads as TGTGCCAGCAGCTTAGGGAGCCAGGGGTCGGATACGCAGTATTTT. Translated: CASSLGSQGSDTQYF.

This clonotype was counted a few times. The gene calls are TRBV6-5 and TRBJ1-4; D remains unclear. The CDR3 has 16 amino acids. With 8 bases removed from V and 8 bases from J, the gap between germline ends came to 24 bases. CDR1 is MNHEY, CDR2 SVGAGI, per germline. The CDR3 DNA reads as TGTGCCAGCTGCCCCCAGCTACCCCGGGGAAGGGAAAAACTGTTTTTT. Amino acid sequence: CASCPQLPRGREKLFF.

The rearrangement links TRBV11-2 to TRBJ1-1; D remains unclear. This CDR3 is built from 15 residues. Germline V gene sequence: CDR1 SGHAT, CDR2 FQNNGV. Trimming left V 4 bases short and J 0 bases short, with 12 bases between. CDR3 amino acids: CASSSYRTVNTEAFF. The CDR3 DNA reads TGTGCCAGCAGCTCCTACCGGACGGTGAACACTGAAGCTTTCTTT. Variable domain in full (rest from reference TRBV11-2 and TRBJ1-1): EAGVAQSPRYKIIEKRQSVAFWCNPISGHATLYWYQQILGQGPKLLIQFQNNGVVDDSQLPKDRFSAERLKGVDSTLKIQPAKLEDSAVYLCASSSYRTVNTEAFFGQGTRLTVV.

This clonotype was detected only a few times. The CDR3 is CASSTRTGGFGEAFF. The DNA for the CDR3 is TGTGCCAGCAGCACCAGGACAGGGGGGTTTGGTGAAGCTTTCTTT. V and J are TRBV7-9 and TRBJ1-1; 10 bases match TRBD1. Trimming cost V 5 bases and J 7 bases; bases outside gene matches: 10. Per the germline V gene, CDR1 is SEHNR and CDR2 is FQNEAQ (reference sequence). This CDR3 comprises 15 residues.

J is TRBJ2-2 and V is TRBV6-2 or TRBV6-3; D possibly matches TRBD1 or TRBD2 (5 bases each). Deletions cut 8 bases from V and 4 bases from J, with 14 bases between. The CDR3 length is 14 residues. Germline V gives CDR1 MNHEY, CDR2 SVGEGT. CDR3: CASSGTLGTGELFF. The CDR3 DNA reads TGTGCCAGCTCAGGGACCCTGGGCACCGGGGAGCTGTTTTTT.

This clonotype was detected only a few times. The chain links TRBV6-1 to TRBJ1-5, with no clear D. Germline loops: CDR1 MNHNS, CDR2 SASEGT. V was trimmed by 1 base and J by 4 bases, leaving 8 bases between them. The CDR3 runs 14 residues. The chain's CDR3 is CASSEGQQNQPQHF. CDR3 DNA sequence: TGTGCCAGCAGTGAAGGGCAGCAGAATCAGCCCCAGCATTTT.

This clonotype was counted only a few times. The J gene is TRBJ2-1, the V gene TRBV28; 12 bases align to TRBD2. CDR3 length equals 19 residues. J gave up 5 bases and V 5 bases, and 16 bases lay outside the gene matches. Germline CDR1 reads MDHEN; CDR2 reads SYDVKM. The CDR3 protein is CASSPTGLAGPKTNNEQFF. In nucleotides, the CDR3 is TGTGCCAGCAGTCCCACGGGACTAGCGGGCCCGAAAACCAACAATGAGCAGTTCTTC.

This chain links TRBV15 with TRBJ1-1; TRBD1 matches at 8 bases. This CDR3 contains 16 residues. V lost 1 base to trimming and J lost 1 base; unmatched junction nucleotides: 5. Looked up from germline, CDR1 is LNHNV and CDR2 is YYDKDF (reference sequence). CDR3 protein: CATSRGRGQANTEAFF. The DNA for the CDR3 is TGTGCCACCAGCAGAGGCAGGGGACAGGCGAACACTGAAGCTTTCTTT.

This clonotype turned up a few times. This chain joins TRBV5-1 and TRBJ2-5; TRBD2 matches 10 bases. This CDR3 region has 15 residues. V lost 2 bases, J lost 5 bases, and 6 bases stayed unmatched. Germline-derived CDR1 and CDR2 are SGHRS and YFSETQ. This CDR3 is CASSLSGLAPETQYF. The CDR3 region has the DNA TGCGCCAGCAGCTTATCGGGACTAGCGCCGGAGACCCAGTACTTC. Complete variable domain (other parts from reference TRBV5-1 and TRBJ2-5): KAGVTQTPRYLIKTRGQQVTLSCSPISGHRSVSWYQQTPGQGLQFLFEYFSETQRNKGNFPGRFSGRQFSNSRSEMNVSTLELGDSALYLCASSLSGLAPETQYFGPGTRLLVL.

The V gene is TRBV29-1, the J gene TRBJ2-7, with a possible D match to TRBD1 (6 bases). V lost 6 bases to trimming and J lost 5 bases, with 14 bases between them. CDR3 length: 12 residues. Germline lookup yields CDR1 SQVTM and CDR2 ANQGSEA. The CDR3 protein is CSVRTASHEQYF. The CDR3 coding sequence is TGCAGCGTGAGGACAGCCAGCCACGAGCAGTACTTC.

This clonotype was observed a handful of times. This chain joins TRBV29-1 and TRBJ1-2; no reliable D call. Trimming left V 8 bases short and J 0 bases short, with 13 bases between. Germline CDR1 SQVTM, CDR2 ANQGSEA. CDR3 length: 13 residues. The CDR3: CSTPTAPNYGYTF. The CDR3 region has the DNA TGCAGCACCCCCACGGCGCCTAACTATGGCTACACCTTC.

The genes are TRBV15 and TRBJ2-7, with a tentative D call TRBD2 (6 bases). Germline CDR1 and CDR2: LNHNV and YYDKDF (reference sequence). CDR3 length equals 15 residues. The V end was cut by 0 bases, the J end by 2 bases, with 11 bases between. Here the CDR3 reads CATSREMDYTYEQYF. The CDR3 DNA sequence: TGTGCCACCAGCAGAGAGATGGACTATACCTACGAGCAGTACTTC. Complete variable domain (other parts from reference TRBV15 and TRBJ2-7): DAMVIQNPRYQVTQFGKPVTLSCSQTLNHNVMYWYQQKSSQAPKLLFHYYDKDFNNEADTPDNFQSRRPNTSFCFLDIRSPGLGDTAMYLCATSREMDYTYEQYFGPGTRLTVT.

The chain employs TRBV6-1 and TRBJ1-1; no firm D call. CDR1 and CDR2 (germline): MNHNS, SASEGT. Trimming stripped 2 bases from V and 10 bases from J, with 14 bases between. The CDR3 sequence is 13 residues long. The CDR3: CASSELHEKAAFF. CDR3 in DNA: TGTGCCAGCAGTGAACTTCACGAAAAGGCAGCTTTCTTT.

This sequence joins TRBV3-1 and TRBJ2-7; D gene ambiguous. Germline V CDR1 and CDR2: LGHDT, YNNKEL (reference sequence). The CDR3 runs to 13 residues. Trimming pared 2 bases from V and 2 bases from J, leaving 7 bases between. Here the CDR3 reads CASSQQVPYEQYF. CDR3 nucleotide sequence: TGTGCCAGCAGCCAACAGGTCCCCTACGAGCAGTACTTC.

This clonotype was picked up a small number of times. This chain links TRBV20-1 with TRBJ2-1; 12 nucleotides agree with TRBD2. The germline gives CDR1 DFQATT, CDR2 SNEGSKA (reference sequence). CDR3 length equals 14 residues. V gave up 6 bases and J gave up 7 bases; unmatched junction bases: 7. CDR3 DNA: TGCAGTGCCTCTAGCGGGAGGGCCTTGAATGAGCAGTTCTTC. It translates to CSASSGRALNEQFF.

The chain links TRBV12-3 or TRBV12-4 to TRBJ1-6; D is unresolved. The ends were cut back, 4 bases at V and 9 bases at J, with 10 bases in the middle. The length of the CDR3 is 13 residues. DNA for the CDR3: TGTGCCAGCAGTTGGTTAAGTGGTTCACCCCTCCACTTT. Its protein is CASSWLSGSPLHF.

There are many counts of this clonotype. This chain links TRBV9 with TRBJ1-1; the D is unclear. This CDR3 is built from 13 residues. Trimming stripped 0 bases from V and 3 bases from J, with 6 bases between. The germline V gene encodes CDR1 SGDLS and CDR2 YYNGEE. The CDR3 coding sequence is TGTGCCAGCAGCGTAGGCGGGGACACTGAAGCTTTCTTT. The encoded protein is CASSVGGDTEAFF.